One and the same sample provided the 31 T cell receptor beta chains below, sequenced in a study of T cells after yellow fever vaccination. Each CDR3 protein is one row after TCRdb ran MiXCR on the 5' RACE reads. Here the sample spans roughly 330,000 distinct CDR3 sequences, 6.8% being singletons. The input for sequencing was PBMCs, taken about 41 days after the first yellow fever vaccination. These receptors originate from a man aged 18 to 30 who received the YFV17D yellow fever vaccine.

This chain joins TRBV7-6 and TRBJ2-3; the match to TRBD2 covers 7 bases. Looked up from germline, CDR1 is SGHVS and CDR2 is FNYEAQ. V shed 6 bases and J 4 bases; nucleotides not matched to a gene: 19. This CDR3 comprises 18 residues. CDR3: CASRPETSSIESADTQYF. The CDR3 region has the DNA TGTGCCAGCAGACCTGAGACTAGCTCTATAGAGTCGGCAGATACGCAGTATTTT.

This clonotype was counted ten times or more. The J gene is TRBJ2-3, the V gene TRBV18, with 8 bases that match TRBD1. The CDR3 is 19 amino acids. Germline V gene sequence: CDR1 KGHSH, CDR2 LQKENI. V dropped 2 bases and J dropped 5; count of bases not matched to a gene: 18. CDR3 DNA sequence: TGTGCCAGCTCACCATCCACTTTGGGGGACAGGCTCCGCCTAGATACGCAGTATTTT. This gives the protein CASSPSTLGDRLRLDTQYF.

This clonotype was seen a few times. The V call is TRBV4-1, the J call TRBJ2-1; D unresolved. This CDR3 has 15 residues. Deletions cut 0 bases from V and 0 bases from J, with 6 bases between. Germline lookup yields CDR1 MGHRA and CDR2 YSYEKL. CDR3 DNA: TGCGCCAGCAGCCAAGAAATGAGCTCCTACAATGAGCAGTTCTTC. Protein sequence: CASSQEMSSYNEQFF.

With regard to this clonotype: This may stem from a read error, because a much larger clone lies one nucleotide away. The chain is built from TRBV5-1 and TRBJ2-3; TRBD1 or TRBD2 may be the D gene (5 bases each). With 0 bases removed from V and 2 bases from J, the gap between germline ends came to 10 bases. The V gene's germline CDR1 is SGHRS and CDR2 YFSETQ. The CDR3 runs 15 residues. The CDR3 nucleotides read TGCGCCAGCAGCTTGGCCGGGGCCCCCACAGATACGCAGTATTTT. Amino acid sequence: CASSLAGAPTDTQYF.

This clonotype was observed a few times. The chain employs TRBV6-2 or TRBV6-3 and TRBJ1-2; TRBD1 matches at 12 bases. The germline V gene has CDR1 MNHEY and CDR2 SVGEGT. V gave up 5 bases and J gave up 8 bases; unmatched junction bases: 6. CDR3 length: 14 residues. CDR3 sequence reads: CASSAWDRGLGYTF. The CDR3 bases are TGTGCCAGCAGTGCCTGGGACAGGGGGCTCGGCTACACCTTC.

This clonotype was seen ten or more times. J is TRBJ2-1 and V is TRBV11-3, with 11 bases fitting TRBD2. Trimming took 3 bases from V and 5 from J; bases not matched to a gene: 21. The germline gives CDR1 SGHNT, CDR2 YENEEA. The CDR3 contains 21 residues. CDR3 nucleotides: TGTGCCAGCAGCTTCATGAGGGGCGGGACTAGCGGCTTACCCGAGCACAATGAGCAGTTCTTC. Translating it yields CASSFMRGGTSGLPEHNEQFF.

The chain uses TRBV29-1 and TRBJ2-5; 9 bases fit TRBD1. Germline trimming cut 8 bases from V and 6 bases from J; bases unmatched to any gene: 13. The CDR3 runs to 14 residues. Germline CDR1 and CDR2: SQVTM and ANQGSEA. In DNA, the CDR3 is TGCAGCTCGGCCTCCGGGACAGGGTTTAAGACCCAGTACTTC. This encodes CSSASGTGFKTQYF.

DNA for the CDR3: TGTGCCATCAGTGAGTCGCGGGAGACCCAGTACTTC. Translation: CAISESRETQYF. The chain combines TRBV10-3 with TRBJ2-5; D is ambiguous. The V end was cut by 0 bases, the J end by 5 bases, with 4 bases between. Germline V gives CDR1 ENHRY, CDR2 SYGVKD. This CDR3 has 12 residues.

This clonotype was picked up a small number of times. This rearrangement joins TRBV30 to TRBJ1-5; no clear D gene. Trimming removed 1 base from V and 2 bases from J, with 6 bases in between. This CDR3 has 13 residues. In germline, CDR1 is GTSNPN, CDR2 SVGIG (reference sequence). CDR3 nucleotide sequence: TGTGCCTGGAGTGACGGTGGCAATCAGCCCCAGCATTTT. Translated, it gives CAWSDGGNQPQHF.

There are many counts of this clonotype. The gene calls are TRBV29-1 and TRBJ2-5; 8 nucleotides agree with TRBD2. The CDR3 contains 17 residues. Germline V gives CDR1 SQVTM, CDR2 ANQGSEA. J lost 4 bases, V lost 6 bases, and 19 bases had no gene match. This CDR3 reads CSVAWDIAGTLRETQYF. In nucleotides, the CDR3 is TGCAGCGTAGCGTGGGACATAGCGGGGACGTTAAGAGAGACCCAGTACTTC.

This clonotype was observed many times. The rearrangement joins TRBV20-1 to TRBJ1-5; the match to TRBD1 covers 9 bases. The CDR3 has 13 amino acids. CDR1 DFQATT and CDR2 SNEGSKA come from the germline V gene (reference sequence). The trim removed 3 bases at V and 5 bases at J, leaving 2 bases unmatched. The DNA for the CDR3 is TGCAGTGCTAGTAGGACAGGGGATCAGCCCCAGCATTTT. It codes for CSASRTGDQPQHF.

This clonotype was found a few times. This sequence joins TRBV4-1 and TRBJ2-5, with a possible D match to TRBD2 (7 bases). V lost 1 base and J 2 bases, leaving 14 bases between the germline ends. Germline V CDR1 and CDR2: MGHRA, YSYEKL. The CDR3 has 16 residues. CDR3 region: CASSQAGGQNQETQYF. The CDR3 DNA is TGCGCCAGCAGCCAAGCGGGAGGACAGAATCAAGAGACCCAGTACTTC.

This clonotype was found a few times. This chain joins TRBV7-8 and TRBJ2-1; D unclear. This CDR3 is 16 amino acids long. CDR1 is SGHVS, CDR2 FQNEAQ, per germline. Trimming left V 1 base short and J 0 bases short, with 10 bases between. In DNA form, the CDR3 reads TGTGCCAGCAGCTTAGGAGAGTTCAGCTCCTACAATGAGCAGTTCTTC. Translating it yields CASSLGEFSSYNEQFF.

The genes are TRBV15 and TRBJ2-3; D is unclear. Germline V gene sequence: CDR1 LNHNV, CDR2 YYDKDF (reference sequence). Trimming stripped 0 bases from V and 5 bases from J, with 3 bases between. This CDR3 spans 12 amino acids. The CDR3 sequence is CATSRDLDTQYF. DNA for the CDR3: TGTGCCACCAGCAGAGATTTAGATACGCAGTATTTT.

This clonotype showed up just a few times. The V and J genes are TRBV5-1 and TRBJ2-5, with TRBD1 matching 7 bases. The V gene end was trimmed by 5 bases and the J gene end by 1 base; junction bases not matched to a gene: 2. CDR3 length equals 13 residues. In germline, CDR1 is SGHRS, CDR2 YFSETQ. The CDR3 DNA follows: TGCGCCAGCAGGGACAGGAGCCAAGAGACCCAGTACTTC. Translation: CASRDRSQETQYF. Full variable domain (remainder filled in from reference TRBV5-1 and TRBJ2-5): KAGVTQTPRYLIKTRGQQVTLSCSPISGHRSVSWYQQTPGQGLQFLFEYFSETQRNKGNFPGRFSGRQFSNSRSEMNVSTLELGDSALYLCASRDRSQETQYFGPGTRLLVL.

This chain connects TRBV12-3 or TRBV12-4 to TRBJ2-5, with TRBD1 matching 7 bases. The CDR3 contains 16 residues. V was pared by 2 bases and J by 5 bases, with 11 bases of the junction left unmatched. The CDR3 DNA follows: TGTGCCAGCAGTTTAACAGGGGCGGCCAGATGGGAGACCCAGTACTTC. This sequence encodes CASSLTGAARWETQYF.

The genes are TRBV7-9 and TRBJ2-1; 8 positions agree with TRBD2. The germline V gene has CDR1 SEHNR and CDR2 FQNEAQ (reference sequence). This CDR3 spans 15 amino acids. Germline trimming cut 6 bases from V and 6 bases from J; bases unmatched to any gene: 10. This CDR3 is CASRSPGLESNEQFF. Here the CDR3 DNA reads TGTGCCAGCAGAAGCCCGGGACTAGAGAGCAATGAGCAGTTCTTC.

The table lists this clonotype with a few counts. V and J are TRBV28 and TRBJ2-7, with D tentatively TRBD1 (6 bases). The germline V and J ends were trimmed by 6 bases and 4 bases, with 19 bases remaining between them. The CDR3 has 15 amino acids. The germline CDR1 and CDR2 sequences are MDHEN and SYDVKM. The CDR3 bases are TGTGCCAGCAGACCCTCCCGGACAGCTTTATACGAGCAGTACGTC. Translating gives CASRPSRTALYEQYV.

This clonotype has a count of ten or more. The genes are TRBV20-1 and TRBJ2-1, with 9 bases that match TRBD2. V shed 2 bases and J 6 bases; nucleotides not matched to a gene: 2. Germline assignment: CDR1 DFQATT and CDR2 SNEGSKA (reference sequence). The CDR3 runs 13 residues. In DNA, the CDR3 is TGCAGTGCTAGACGGCGGGGGGGCAATGAGCAGTTCTTC. Protein sequence: CSARRRGGNEQFF.

This clonotype was counted a few times. The chain links TRBV5-1 to TRBJ1-5; 7 nucleotides align to TRBD1. CDR1 and CDR2 from the germline V gene are SGHRS and YFSETQ. Trimming took 0 bases from V and 3 from J; bases not matched to a gene: 3. The CDR3 has 15 residues. The CDR3 protein is CASSLGTGINQPQHF. The DNA for the CDR3 is TGCGCCAGCAGCTTGGGGACAGGTATCAATCAGCCCCAGCATTTT. Looking up the rest from reference TRBV5-1 and TRBJ1-5 gives the full variable domain: KAGVTQTPRYLIKTRGQQVTLSCSPISGHRSVSWYQQTPGQGLQFLFEYFSETQRNKGNFPGRFSGRQFSNSRSEMNVSTLELGDSALYLCASSLGTGINQPQHFGDGTRLSIL.

Only a few counts were recorded for this clonotype. This chain uses TRBV4-1 with TRBJ2-6, with no clear D. Germline-derived CDR1 and CDR2 are MGHRA and YSYEKL. This CDR3 has 14 residues. Trimming removed 10 bases from V and 2 bases from J, with 12 bases in between. The CDR3 here is CATQKGPGANVLTF. CDR3 nucleotides: TGCGCCACCCAAAAGGGTCCTGGGGCCAACGTCCTGACTTTC.

The table lists this clonotype with many counts. This sequence joins TRBV12-3 or TRBV12-4 and TRBJ1-5; D is unclear. V was clipped by 5 bases and J by 6 bases, with 17 bases between them. CDR3 length equals 15 residues. CDR3 DNA sequence: TGTGCCAGCAGTCCTACCGGGCTGGGCGCTCAGCCCCAGCATTTT. This sequence encodes CASSPTGLGAQPQHF.

This clonotype was counted between two and nine times. The genes are TRBV27 and TRBJ1-1, with 7 bases fitting TRBD1. The germline V gene encodes CDR1 MNHEY and CDR2 SMNVEV (reference sequence). With 2 bases clipped from V and 11 bases from J, the junction kept 5 bases outside the gene matches. The CDR3 loop spans 12 amino acids. The CDR3, as DNA: TGTGCCAGCAGTTTACCGACAGGGCCGGCTTTCTTT. As protein: CASSLPTGPAFF.

This chain uses TRBV6-1 with TRBJ2-1; 11 bases are a match to TRBD2. This CDR3 has 16 residues. Germline trimming cut 2 bases from V and 9 bases from J; bases unmatched to any gene: 9. The germline V gene encodes CDR1 MNHNS and CDR2 SASEGT. The CDR3 region is CASSEPTSGVGGEQFF. In DNA form, the CDR3 reads TGTGCCAGCAGTGAACCGACTAGCGGGGTTGGAGGTGAGCAGTTCTTC.

With regard to this clonotype: One base away lies a much larger clone, so this may be a sequencing read error. V is TRBV25-1 and J is TRBJ2-2; the match to TRBD1 covers 9 bases. This CDR3 has 13 residues. Germline CDR1 is MGHDK and CDR2 is SYGVNS. CDR3 loop: CASRQGAEGEQFF. The CDR3, as DNA: TGTGCCAGCAGACAGGGGGCAGAAGGGGAGCAGTTTTTT.

The V and J genes are TRBV10-3 and TRBJ2-5, with 9 bases aligning to TRBD1. This CDR3 comprises 13 residues. The V gene end was trimmed by 4 bases and the J gene end by 4 bases; junction bases not matched to a gene: 1. Germline-derived CDR1 and CDR2 are ENHRY and SYGVKD. The CDR3 spells CAISGTGAETQYF. The DNA of the CDR3 is TGTGCCATCAGTGGGACAGGGGCAGAGACCCAGTACTTC.

This chain links TRBV10-3 with TRBJ2-1; possible D gene TRBD2, 7 bases. CDR1 is ENHRY and CDR2 is SYGVKD in the germline V gene. The CDR3 runs 17 residues. V shed 10 bases and J shed 2 bases, with 24 bases lying between them. CDR3 nucleotides: TGTGCCACCCTCATATCGGGGGGCCAGAGTACCTACAATGAGCAGTTCTTC. This encodes CATLISGGQSTYNEQFF.

This clonotype was seen a few times. The J gene is TRBJ2-1, the V gene TRBV7-2; perhaps TRBD2 as D (5 bases). The CDR3 length is 15 residues. V shed 1 base and J shed 4 bases, with 11 bases lying between them. The germline V gene encodes CDR1 SGHTA and CDR2 FQGNSA. This chain's CDR3 is CASSLGGQHYNEQFF. The CDR3 bases are TGTGCCAGCAGCTTAGGAGGGCAGCATTACAATGAGCAGTTCTTC.

The CDR3 nucleotides are TGTGCCAGCAGTCACGATAGAGTTCTACGAGGGTACGTC. This gives the protein CASSHDRVLRGYV. J is TRBJ2-7 and V is TRBV6-2 or TRBV6-3; D unclear. The V end was cut by 5 bases, the J end by 12 bases, with 20 bases between. CDR1 MNHEY and CDR2 SVGEGT come from the germline V gene. There are 13 residues in the CDR3.

This clonotype was seen a few times. The chain links TRBV2 to TRBJ2-1; D uncertain. Between the trimmed V and J ends, which lost 8 bases and 7 bases, there was a span of 21 bases. CDR3 size: 15 residues. The germline V gene encodes CDR1 SNHLY and CDR2 FYNNEI. CDR3 in DNA: TGTGCCAGCGATTCCCCTGGAACTGGGTGGAATGAGCAGTTCTTC. Translating it yields CASDSPGTGWNEQFF. The entire variable domain, with the rest obtained from reference TRBV2 and TRBJ2-1, is as follows: EPEVTQTPSHQVTQMGQEVILRCVPISNHLYFYWYRQILGQKVEFLVSFYNNEISEKSEIFDDQFSVERPDGSNFTLKIRSTKLEDSAMYFCASDSPGTGWNEQFFGPGTRLTVL.

This clonotype has just a few counts. The chain links TRBV4-3 to TRBJ2-2; D is possibly TRBD1 (5 bases). V was pared by 1 base and J by 6 bases, with 9 bases between. The CDR3 sequence is 14 residues long. Germline CDR1 LGHNA, CDR2 YSLEER. The CDR3 DNA is TGCGCCAGCAGCCAAGGCTCCAGGGCCGGGGAGCTGTTTTTT. Translation gives CASSQGSRAGELFF.